Below are 28 T cell receptor beta chains sequenced from a single sample in a study of patients and donors after allogeneic stem cell transplantation. TCRdb redid the calling of the RT-PCR reads with MiXCR, one entry per CDR3 protein. The sample carries hundreds of thousands of distinct CDR3 sequences, 16% recorded once. The specimen sequenced was blood, either unsorted or a sorted T cell fraction (not recorded which). The receptors here all came from a human donor who was either an allogeneic HSCT recipient or a stem cell or donor lymphocyte infusion donor (not recorded which). It is not recorded whose cells these are; they may come from a transplant donor.

This chain connects TRBV11-2 to TRBJ2-3, with 11 bases that match TRBD1. The CDR3 has 16 amino acids. CDR1 and CDR2 (germline): SGHAT, FQNNGV. V was pared by 2 bases and J by 7 bases, with 8 bases of the junction left unmatched. The CDR3 loop is CASSLPQGQGVNTQYF. In nucleotides, the CDR3 is TGTGCCAGCAGCTTACCCCAGGGACAGGGGGTCAATACGCAGTATTTT.

A few counts support this clonotype. The gene calls are TRBV12-3 or TRBV12-4 and TRBJ1-6; a weak D match, TRBD1 (5 bases). The CDR3 loop spans 15 amino acids. The V end lost 5 bases, the J end lost 7 bases, and 15 bases lay between the germline ends. CDR3 sequence reads: CASSAGAILNSPLHF. DNA of the CDR3: TGTGCCAGCAGTGCCGGGGCGATTTTGAATTCACCCCTCCACTTT.

The V gene is TRBV5-1, the J gene TRBJ2-3; weak D call: TRBD2 (6 bases). The CDR3 is 15 amino acids. Germline lookup yields CDR1 SGHRS and CDR2 YFSETQ. Trimming removed 4 bases at V and 0 bases at J, with 12 bases between. In DNA, the CDR3 is TGCGCCAGCAGCCACATAGCGGCCAGCACAGATACGCAGTATTTT. It specifies CASSHIAASTDTQYF.

The chain has TRBV9 and TRBJ2-3; 10 bases fit TRBD2. Trimming took 4 bases from V and 2 from J; bases not matched to a gene: 4. Germline assignment: CDR1 SGDLS and CDR2 YYNGEE. CDR3 size: 15 residues. Written as DNA, the CDR3 is TGTGCCAGCAGCAGTCTAGCGGGGGACACAGATACGCAGTATTTT. It translates to CASSSLAGDTDTQYF.

The chain links TRBV7-9 to TRBJ2-7, with TRBD1 matching over 8 bases. Germline CDR1 and CDR2: SEHNR and FQNEAQ (reference sequence). The trim removed 3 bases at V and 9 bases at J, leaving 7 bases unmatched. This CDR3 comprises 13 residues. CDR3 protein: CASSFGGQGGQYF. In nucleotides, the CDR3 is TGTGCCAGCAGCTTCGGAGGACAGGGCGGGCAGTACTTC.

This clonotype turned up a few times. The chain uses TRBV29-1 and TRBJ2-1; tentatively, D is TRBD2 (6 bases). V lost 8 bases to trimming and J lost 5 bases, with 13 bases between them. The CDR3 sequence is 12 residues long. The germline gives CDR1 SQVTM, CDR2 ANQGSEA. The CDR3 nucleotides read TGCAGCTCGAAGTGGGGGGACAATGAGCAGTTCTTC. Amino acid sequence: CSSKWGDNEQFF.

This clonotype has a count of ten or more. The chain joins TRBV5-1 to TRBJ2-2, with 9 nucleotides matching TRBD1. V dropped 4 bases and J dropped 3; count of bases not matched to a gene: 4. CDR1 is SGHRS, CDR2 YFSETQ, per germline. This CDR3 comprises 15 residues. In DNA form, the CDR3 reads TGCGCCAGCAGCGTCAGGACAGGGGACACCGGGGAGCTGTTTTTT. Protein product: CASSVRTGDTGELFF.

The chain carries TRBV4-2 and TRBJ2-3; D gene ambiguous. The CDR3 consists of 14 residues. Germline-derived CDR1 and CDR2 are LGHNA and YNFKEQ. Trimming pared 0 bases from V and 2 bases from J, leaving 6 bases between. For the CDR3, the DNA is TGTGCCAGCAGCCAAGATAGGAACACAGATACGCAGTATTTT. Its protein product is CASSQDRNTDTQYF.

This chain connects TRBV5-5 to TRBJ1-3, with D perhaps matching TRBD1 (6 bases). CDR3 length: 13 amino acids. V was trimmed by 4 bases and J by 2 bases, leaving 7 bases between them. Germline V gives CDR1 SGHKS, CDR2 YYEKEE (reference sequence). In nucleotides, the CDR3 is TGTGCCAGCAGCAGGGGGACTGGAAACACCATATATTTT. It yields the protein CASSRGTGNTIYF.

This clonotype was picked up many times. This chain uses TRBV5-1 with TRBJ2-3; the D is unclear. Germline V CDR1 and CDR2: SGHRS, YFSETQ. V gave up 3 bases and J gave up 1 base, with 15 bases separating them. This CDR3 spans 16 amino acids. The CDR3 spells CASSSPLRTGTDTQYF. The CDR3 DNA reads as TGCGCCAGCAGCTCCCCTTTGCGGACGGGCACAGATACGCAGTATTTT.

V is TRBV12-3 or TRBV12-4 and J is TRBJ1-2; no clear D gene. The CDR3 length is 15 residues. Trimming pared 6 bases from V and 2 bases from J, leaving 16 bases between. CDR3 residues: CASRFRDGENYGYTF. The CDR3 DNA sequence: TGTGCCAGCAGGTTCAGAGACGGAGAAAACTATGGCTACACCTTC.

The sample holds a few counts of this clonotype. The rearrangement links TRBV19 to TRBJ1-4; 7 positions agree with TRBD1. J lost 8 bases, V lost 9 bases, and 15 bases had no gene match. From germline, CDR1 is LNHDA and CDR2 SQIVND (reference sequence). The CDR3 covers 15 residues. The CDR3 DNA sequence: TGTGCCAGCCGGACAGGAGGGGCTTTGGAGGAAAAACTGTTTTTT. It is translated as CASRTGGALEEKLFF.

The rearrangement links TRBV6-2 or TRBV6-3 to TRBJ2-1, with a tentative D call TRBD2 (5 bases). CDR3 length equals 14 residues. The germline CDR1 and CDR2 sequences are MNHEY and SVGEGT. Trimming left V 8 bases short and J 7 bases short, with 18 bases between. CDR3 bases: TGTGCCAGCGGGGAGAGGTTGATCGGGAATGAGCAGTTCTTC. Translating gives CASGERLIGNEQFF.

This clonotype was counted a few times. The chain is built from TRBV5-5 and TRBJ2-1; D ambiguous. Germline values: CDR1 SGHKS, CDR2 YYEKEE (reference sequence). V gave up 0 bases and J gave up 8 bases, with 3 bases separating them. The CDR3 is made up of 11 amino acids. CDR3 in DNA: TGTGCCAGCAGCTTGGAGGATGAGCAGTTCTTC. Protein sequence: CASSLEDEQFF.

This clonotype was counted only a few times. The V gene is TRBV6-1, the J gene TRBJ1-3; 7 bases align to TRBD1. With V trimmed by 6 bases and J by 2 bases, 1 base remained unmatched. The germline CDR1 and CDR2 sequences are MNHNS and SASEGT. This CDR3 spans 13 amino acids. The CDR3 protein is CASRTGAGNTIYF. In DNA, the CDR3 is TGTGCCAGCAGAACAGGGGCTGGAAACACCATATATTTT.

This clonotype has only a few counts. J is TRBJ2-5 and V is TRBV28; D ambiguous. Trimming cost V 10 bases and J 2 bases, with 14 bases left between them. This CDR3 is built from 13 residues. Germline V gene lookup returns CDR1 MDHEN and CDR2 SYDVKM. The DNA of the CDR3 is TGTGCCATCCGACGGTCCCCTCAAGAGACCCAGTACTTC. Translation: CAIRRSPQETQYF.

This chain links TRBV14 with TRBJ2-1, with 13 bases fitting TRBD2. The trim removed 3 bases at V and 4 bases at J, leaving 6 bases unmatched. The germline V gene has CDR1 SGHDN and CDR2 FVKESK. The CDR3 runs 17 residues. The CDR3 DNA is TGTGCCAGCAGCCATGGTAGACTAGCGGGGGGATACAATGAGCAGTTCTTC. Translated, it gives CASSHGRLAGGYNEQFF.

This clonotype was detected only a few times. The CDR3, as DNA: TGTGCCAGCAGCCAAGGGCCCGCTGAAGCTTTCTTT. It encodes CASSQGPAEAFF. The V call is TRBV3-1, the J call TRBJ1-1; D remains unclear. Germline assignment: CDR1 LGHDT and CDR2 YNNKEL (reference sequence). CDR3 length: 12 amino acids. Between the trimmed V and J ends, which lost 1 base and 6 bases, there was a span of 6 bases.

Regarding this clonotype: At one boundary the junction diverges from the germline segment, which might be a read error. This sequence joins TRBV10-3 and TRBJ1-1; TRBD1 agrees at 7 bases. The germline V gene encodes CDR1 ENHRY and CDR2 SYGVKD. The CDR3 has 13 amino acids. CDR3 region: CAISGQENTEAFF. DNA for the CDR3: TGTGCCATCAGCGGACAGGAGAACACTGAAGCCTTCTTT.

This clonotype was picked up a small number of times. This sequence joins TRBV20-1 and TRBJ2-3; 7 nucleotides line up with TRBD1. Germline CDR1 reads DFQATT; CDR2 reads SNEGSKA (reference sequence). Trimming removed 3 bases from V and 2 bases from J; junction bases left unmatched: 14. The CDR3 extends over 17 amino acids. The CDR3 protein is CSARVPPGRGITDTQYF. In DNA, the CDR3 is TGCAGTGCTAGGGTCCCCCCGGGCAGGGGGATCACAGATACGCAGTATTTT.

This chain joins TRBV7-3 and TRBJ2-1; 7 nucleotides line up with TRBD1. Germline assignment: CDR1 SGHTA and CDR2 FQGTGA. CDR3 length: 13 amino acids. The J segment lost 7 bases and the V segment lost 5 bases, leaving 5 bases of the junction unmatched. The CDR3 is CASSPNRGNEQFF. The CDR3 nucleotides are TGTGCCAGCAGCCCGAACAGGGGAAATGAGCAGTTCTTC. The full variable domain, completed using reference TRBV7-3 and TRBJ2-1, is GAGVSQTPSNKVTEKGKYVELRCDPISGHTALYWYRQSLGQGPEFLIYFQGTGAADDSGLPNDRFFAVRPEGSVSTLKIQRTERGDSAVYLCASSPNRGNEQFFGPGTRLTVL.

CDR3 protein: CASSLFRSNEQFF. The CDR3 coding sequence is TGTGCCAGCAGTTTATTTCGTAGCAATGAGCAGTTCTTC. This chain uses TRBV27 with TRBJ2-1, with no clear D. Trimming shortened V by 1 base and J by 6 bases, and 7 bases separated the two germline ends. Germline CDR1 reads MNHEY; CDR2 reads SMNVEV (reference sequence). The CDR3 sequence is 13 residues long.

V is TRBV5-4 and J is TRBJ2-7; tentative D call: TRBD2 (6 bases). Germline-derived CDR1 and CDR2 are SGHNT and YYREEE (reference sequence). The CDR3 is 16 amino acids. Between the trimmed V and J ends, which lost 3 bases and 4 bases, there was a span of 20 bases. CDR3 region: CASSSPPGGGPYEQYF. As DNA, the CDR3 is TGTGCCAGCAGCTCCCCGCCCGGCGGAGGGCCATACGAGCAGTACTTC.

This clonotype was recorded many times. The V and J genes are TRBV24-1 and TRBJ2-2; TRBD2 aligns across 8 bases. Germline lookup yields CDR1 KGHDR and CDR2 SFDVKD. CDR3 length equals 14 residues. V was pared by 9 bases and J by 6 bases, with 8 bases of the junction left unmatched. The CDR3 loop is CATAAGLAAGELFF. In DNA form, the CDR3 reads TGTGCCACCGCAGCCGGACTAGCTGCCGGGGAGCTGTTTTTT.

The gene calls are TRBV20-1 and TRBJ2-1; 8 bases fit TRBD1. CDR1 and CDR2 (germline): DFQATT, SNEGSKA (reference sequence). With V trimmed by 2 bases and J by 6 bases, 9 bases remained unmatched. CDR3 length: 15 amino acids. For the CDR3, the DNA is TGCAGTGCTAGATCCCCTCAGGGGGCGGTCAATGAGCAGTTCTTC. Translating it yields CSARSPQGAVNEQFF.

This clonotype was observed at least ten times. The chain uses TRBV4-3 and TRBJ2-1; D is undetermined. This CDR3 comprises 14 residues. V was pared by 0 bases and J by 3 bases, with 6 bases between. Germline-derived CDR1 and CDR2 are LGHNA and YSLEER. This chain's CDR3 is CASSQDSVYNEQFF. CDR3 nucleotide sequence: TGCGCCAGCAGCCAAGACTCAGTCTACAATGAGCAGTTCTTC.

Only a few counts were recorded for this clonotype. V is TRBV20-1 and J is TRBJ2-5; no definite D call. Germline V gives CDR1 DFQATT, CDR2 SNEGSKA (reference sequence). The V gene lost 6 bases and the J gene lost 1 base, with 12 bases spanning the gap. The CDR3 is 13 residues long. In DNA form, the CDR3 reads TGCAGTGCCAAAAGTACAGTCCAAGAGACCCAGTACTTC. It yields the protein CSAKSTVQETQYF.

This clonotype was found a few times. The chain combines TRBV2 with TRBJ2-3; 13 nucleotides align to TRBD2. The CDR3 has 14 residues. In germline, CDR1 is SNHLY, CDR2 FYNNEI. J was trimmed by 7 bases and V by 6 bases; bases with no gene match: 4. CDR3 DNA: TGTGCCAGCAGGACGGGACTAGCGGGGAATACGCAGTATTTT. Translated: CASRTGLAGNTQYF.